The rows below give T cell receptor beta chains drawn from one sample of a study of neoadjuvant anti-PD-1 for oral cavity cancer. Sequencing used immunoSEQ multiplex PCR; TCRdb keeps in-frame clones, though not all of them. This sample yields tens of thousands of clones, of which 77% are seen a single time; 4.8% belongs to the top ten. This specimen was PBMCs, taken after nivolumab (anti-PD-1) treatment. The origin of the receptors is a person aged 40-85 years with oral cavity squamous cell carcinoma. The CDR3 runs from the conserved cysteine through the conserved F or W. D genes are given only for firm matches. Not every row has a clone size; where given, it reads once, few, many or a size class.

J gene: TRBJ2-7
clone size: few
V gene: TRBV7-9
D gene: .
CDR3 DNA: TGTGCCAGCAGGGGGTCCCTTGAGCAGTACTTC
CDR3 protein: CASRGSLEQYF

J gene: TRBJ1-1
clone size: .
V gene: TRBV28
D gene: .
CDR3 DNA: TGTGCCAGCAGTTTTCGGAGAGGTGAAGCTTTCTTT
CDR3 protein: CASSFRRGEAFF

J gene: TRBJ2-2
clone size: .
V gene: TRBV30
D gene: .
CDR3 DNA: TGTGCCTTGACTACTACAGGAGCGAACACCGGGGAGCTGTTTTTT
CDR3 protein: CALTTTGANTGELFF

J gene: TRBJ2-3
clone size: .
V gene: TRBV19
D gene: .
CDR3 DNA: TGTGCCAGTAAGAAGTCTAGTAGTGGAGATACGCAGTATTTT
CDR3 protein: CASKKSSSGDTQYF

J gene: TRBJ1-1
clone size: .
V gene: TRBV7-8
D gene: .
CDR3 DNA: TGTGCCAGCAGCTTGGGGGGACATAAGGTTAACACTGAAGCTTTCTTT
CDR3 protein: CASSLGGHKVNTEAFF

J gene: TRBJ1-5
clone size: .
V gene: TRBV5-5
D gene: .
CDR3 DNA: TGTGCCAGCAGCTTGGGACAGAGCTTCAATCAGCCCCAGCATTTT
CDR3 protein: CASSLGQSFNQPQHF

J gene: TRBJ2-4
clone size: .
V gene: TRBV28
D gene: .
CDR3 DNA: TGTGCCAGCAGTGGGACTGAACTAGCCAAAAACATTCAGTACTTC
CDR3 protein: CASSGTELAKNIQYF

J gene: TRBJ2-7
clone size: .
V gene: TRBV27
D gene: .
CDR3 DNA: TGTGCCAGCAGTCCGGACGTAGACTACGAGCAGTACTTC
CDR3 protein: CASSPDVDYEQYF

J gene: TRBJ2-2
clone size: .
V gene: TRBV5-1
D gene: TRBD2
CDR3 DNA: TGCGCCAGCAGAGGGGGACTAGCGGGAGGCTTGAGCACCGGGGAGCTGTTTTTT
CDR3 protein: CASRGGLAGGLSTGELFF

J gene: TRBJ1-1
clone size: .
V gene: TRBV19
D gene: .
CDR3 DNA: TGTGCCAGTAGTGTACCCGGGACGGTTCTCAACACTGAAGCTTTCTTT
CDR3 protein: CASSVPGTVLNTEAFF

J gene: TRBJ1-2
clone size: .
V gene: TRBV5-1
D gene: TRBD1
CDR3 DNA: TGCGCCAGCAGCTTGGCGGACAGGGGTTATGGCTACACCTTC
CDR3 protein: CASSLADRGYGYTF

J gene: TRBJ1-4
clone size: .
V gene: TRBV2
D gene: .
CDR3 DNA: TGTGCCAGCAGTGGGGGGGCTGAAAAACTGTTTTTT
CDR3 protein: CASSGGAEKLFF

J gene: TRBJ2-7
clone size: .
V gene: TRBV4-2
D gene: .
CDR3 DNA: TGTGCCAGCAGCCCCCAACCAAGTGGCGAGCAGTACTTC
CDR3 protein: CASSPQPSGEQYF

J gene: TRBJ2-2
clone size: .
V gene: TRBV5-1
D gene: TRBD1
CDR3 DNA: TGCGCCAGCAGTGCCGGGACAGGGGGAACCGGGGAGCTGTTTTTT
CDR3 protein: CASSAGTGGTGELFF

J gene: TRBJ1-1
clone size: .
V gene: TRBV10-3
D gene: .
CDR3 DNA: TGTGCCATCAGTGACCCTGGACGACCCAACACTGAAGCTTTCTTT
CDR3 protein: CAISDPGRPNTEAFF

J gene: TRBJ2-2
clone size: few
V gene: TRBV5-8
D gene: TRBD1
CDR3 DNA: TGTGCCAGCAGCTTATACAGGGGGGCGAACACCGGGGAGCTGTTTTTT
CDR3 protein: CASSLYRGANTGELFF

J gene: TRBJ2-5
clone size: .
V gene: TRBV7-2
D gene: .
CDR3 DNA: TGTGCCAGCAGCTTAGGAGGATGGACGGTTAGCAGGGAGACCCAGTACTTC
CDR3 protein: CASSLGGWTVSRETQYF

J gene: TRBJ1-5
clone size: .
V gene: TRBV29-1
D gene: .
CDR3 DNA: TGCAGCGTAGTTGACAGTCACAATCAGCCCCAGCATTTT
CDR3 protein: CSVVDSHNQPQHF

J gene: TRBJ1-2
clone size: .
V gene: TRBV28
D gene: TRBD1
CDR3 DNA: TGTGCCACATTCACAGGGGGCGTTTCCTATGGCTACACCTTC
CDR3 protein: CATFTGGVSYGYTF

J gene: TRBJ1-2
clone size: .
V gene: TRBV19
D gene: TRBD1
CDR3 DNA: TGTGCCAGTAGTATCTTCAGAAGATCGGGACAGTCAAACTATGGCTACACCTTC
CDR3 protein: CASSIFRRSGQSNYGYTF

J gene: TRBJ2-1
clone size: .
V gene: TRBV28
D gene: .
CDR3 DNA: TGTGCCAGCAGCCCTACTAGAGCGGAGCAGTTCTTC
CDR3 protein: CASSPTRAEQFF

J gene: TRBJ2-7
clone size: .
V gene: TRBV11-2
D gene: TRBD1
CDR3 DNA: TGTGCCAGCAGTCCCGGACAGGGTCTAGTCTACGAGCAGTACTTC
CDR3 protein: CASSPGQGLVYEQYF

J gene: TRBJ1-5
clone size: .
V gene: TRBV7-9
D gene: .
CDR3 DNA: TGTGCCAGCAGCTTATGGACGGAGCCGGATCAGCCCCAGCATTTT
CDR3 protein: CASSLWTEPDQPQHF

J gene: TRBJ2-3
clone size: .
V gene: TRBV13
D gene: .
CDR3 DNA: TGTGCCAGCAGCCCTACGGCGGGGAGCACAGATACGCAGTATTTT
CDR3 protein: CASSPTAGSTDTQYF

J gene: TRBJ2-7
clone size: .
V gene: TRBV5-1
D gene: .
CDR3 DNA: TGCGCCAGCAGCCGGGGTGCATACGAGCAGTACTTC
CDR3 protein: CASSRGAYEQYF

J gene: TRBJ1-1
clone size: once
V gene: TRBV7-3
D gene: .
CDR3 DNA: TGTGCCAGCAGCTTTCAGGGTAACGTTATGAACACTGAAGCTTTCTTT
CDR3 protein: CASSFQGNVMNTEAFF

J gene: TRBJ1-2
clone size: few
V gene: TRBV11-1
D gene: .
CDR3 DNA: TGTGCCAGCAGCGACCCGCCGTCCTATGGCTACACCTTC
CDR3 protein: CASSDPPSYGYTF

J gene: TRBJ1-6
clone size: .
V gene: TRBV5-1
D gene: .
CDR3 DNA: TGCGCCAGCAGCAACGCAGGGTTCGATTCACCCCTCCACTTT
CDR3 protein: CASSNAGFDSPLHF

J gene: TRBJ2-1
clone size: .
V gene: TRBV27
D gene: TRBD2
CDR3 DNA: TGTGCCAGCAGGGCTAGCGGGGGGGGAGACAATGAGCAGTTCTTC
CDR3 protein: CASRASGGGDNEQFF

J gene: TRBJ1-1
clone size: once
V gene: TRBV5-1
D gene: .
CDR3 DNA: TGCGCCAGCAGCTTGTGGGCTAACACTGAAGCTTTCTTT
CDR3 protein: CASSLWANTEAFF

J gene: TRBJ1-6
clone size: .
V gene: TRBV5-6
D gene: .
CDR3 DNA: TGTGCCAGCAGCGCGGGTCGCGGGGTCCCGAATTCACCCCTCCACTTT
CDR3 protein: CASSAGRGVPNSPLHF

J gene: TRBJ2-2
clone size: once
V gene: TRBV11-2
D gene: .
CDR3 DNA: TGTGCCAGCAGCTTGACTAACACCGGGGAGCTGTTTTTT
CDR3 protein: CASSLTNTGELFF

J gene: TRBJ2-3
clone size: .
V gene: TRBV12-5
D gene: TRBD2
CDR3 DNA: TGTGCTAGTGGTTTAGCGGGGGGCAGGGATACGCAGTATTTT
CDR3 protein: CASGLAGGRDTQYF

J gene: TRBJ2-5
clone size: .
V gene: TRBV9
D gene: TRBD1
CDR3 DNA: TGTGCCAGCAGCTCCGGGACAGGGGAAGGAGAGGAGACCCAGTACTTC
CDR3 protein: CASSSGTGEGEETQYF

J gene: TRBJ1-5
clone size: .
V gene: TRBV6-6
D gene: TRBD1
CDR3 DNA: TGTGCCAGCAGTTACGCCGGGACAGGGGATCAGCCCCAGCATTTT
CDR3 protein: CASSYAGTGDQPQHF

J gene: TRBJ1-2
clone size: few
V gene: TRBV28
D gene: .
CDR3 DNA: TGTGCCAGCAGTTTTAGGGTTTCTCTCTATGGCTACACCTTC
CDR3 protein: CASSFRVSLYGYTF

J gene: TRBJ1-2
clone size: medium-sized
V gene: TRBV19
D gene: .
CDR3 DNA: TGTGCCAGTAGTCCCCCCCCCTTCCAGGGCTATGGCTACACCTTC
CDR3 protein: CASSPPPFQGYGYTF

J gene: TRBJ1-2
clone size: once
V gene: TRBV27
D gene: TRBD1
CDR3 DNA: TGTGCCAGCAGTCACCTACCCCCCGGGACAGGGGCCTATGGCTACACCTTC
CDR3 protein: CASSHLPPGTGAYGYTF

J gene: TRBJ1-4
clone size: .
V gene: TRBV5-1
D gene: .
CDR3 DNA: TGCGCCAGCAGCTTGGATCCGCCGGGTGAAAAACTGTTTTTT
CDR3 protein: CASSLDPPGEKLFF

J gene: TRBJ2-5
clone size: .
V gene: TRBV5-1
D gene: TRBD2
CDR3 DNA: TGCGCCAGCAGCCTAGCGGGGATGTACCAAGAGACCCAGTACTTC
CDR3 protein: CASSLAGMYQETQYF

J gene: TRBJ2-4
clone size: .
V gene: TRBV28
D gene: .
CDR3 DNA: TGTGCCAGCAGTTTTGGGCAGCTAAAAAACATTCAGTACTTC
CDR3 protein: CASSFGQLKNIQYF

J gene: TRBJ1-2
clone size: .
V gene: TRBV30
D gene: TRBD1
CDR3 DNA: TGTGCCTCAGGACAGGGCGACGGCTACACCTTC
CDR3 protein: CASGQGDGYTF

J gene: TRBJ1-3
clone size: few
V gene: TRBV9
D gene: .
CDR3 DNA: TGTGCCAGCAGCGTACAATTAGGAAACACCATATATTTT
CDR3 protein: CASSVQLGNTIYF

J gene: TRBJ1-1
clone size: once
V gene: TRBV5-6
D gene: TRBD1
CDR3 DNA: TGTGCCAGCAGTCCCGACAGGGTGCGTGGTCGGGCTTTCTTT
CDR3 protein: CASSPDRVRGRAFF

J gene: TRBJ2-5
clone size: .
V gene: TRBV5-5
D gene: .
CDR3 DNA: TGTGCCAGCAGCTGGTTTACAGGGATCCAAGAGACCCAGTACTTC
CDR3 protein: CASSWFTGIQETQYF

J gene: TRBJ2-1
clone size: .
V gene: TRBV19
D gene: .
CDR3 DNA: TGTGCCAGTAGTATAGGATACTGGGATGAGCAGTTCTTC
CDR3 protein: CASSIGYWDEQFF

J gene: TRBJ1-1
clone size: .
V gene: TRBV4-1
D gene: .
CDR3 DNA: TGCGCCAGCAGCCTTGTGGAAAACACTGAAGCTTTCTTT
CDR3 protein: CASSLVENTEAFF

J gene: TRBJ2-1
clone size: .
V gene: TRBV5-1
D gene: TRBD2
CDR3 DNA: TGCGCCAGCACCCGAGGGACTAGCGGGGTCTACAATGAGCAGTTCTTC
CDR3 protein: CASTRGTSGVYNEQFF

J gene: TRBJ2-1
clone size: .
V gene: TRBV30
D gene: .
CDR3 DNA: TGTGCCTGTGAGGGGGGAGTAAGAGACAATGAGCAGTTCTTC
CDR3 protein: CACEGGVRDNEQFF

J gene: TRBJ1-1
clone size: .
V gene: TRBV6-1
D gene: .
CDR3 DNA: TGTGCCAGCAGTGAAGGGCTCGGAAACACTGAAGCTTTCTTT
CDR3 protein: CASSEGLGNTEAFF

J gene: TRBJ1-5
clone size: .
V gene: TRBV19
D gene: .
CDR3 DNA: TGTGCCAGTAGTATCCTAGGGGGTAGCAATCAGCCCCAGCATTTT
CDR3 protein: CASSILGGSNQPQHF

J gene: TRBJ1-4
clone size: .
V gene: TRBV2
D gene: TRBD1
CDR3 DNA: TGTGCCAGCAGCAAGACAGGGGCTTATAATGAAAAACTGTTTTTT
CDR3 protein: CASSKTGAYNEKLFF

J gene: TRBJ1-1
clone size: .
V gene: TRBV12-5
D gene: .
CDR3 DNA: TGTGCTAGTGGTTTGAGGGGCCCTAACACTGAAGCTTTCTTT
CDR3 protein: CASGLRGPNTEAFF

J gene: TRBJ2-7
clone size: .
V gene: TRBV28
D gene: .
CDR3 DNA: TGTGCCAGCAATATACAGGGAGGTCCCCACGAGCAGTACTTC
CDR3 protein: CASNIQGGPHEQYF

J gene: TRBJ2-5
clone size: .
V gene: TRBV13
D gene: TRBD2
CDR3 DNA: TGTGCCAGCAGCTCACGGGCGGGAGCTGAGACCCAGTACTTC
CDR3 protein: CASSSRAGAETQYF

J gene: TRBJ2-7
clone size: few
V gene: TRBV29-1
D gene: TRBD2
CDR3 DNA: TGCAGCTTTAGCGGGAGCGGCTACGAGCAGTACTTC
CDR3 protein: CSFSGSGYEQYF

J gene: TRBJ1-1
clone size: .
V gene: TRBV5-1
D gene: TRBD1
CDR3 DNA: TGCGCCAGCAGCCCGGACAGGGTGAACACTGAAGCTTTCTTT
CDR3 protein: CASSPDRVNTEAFF

J gene: TRBJ2-3
clone size: .
V gene: TRBV6-6
D gene: TRBD2
CDR3 DNA: TGTGCCAGCAGTCCTCGGACTAGCGGGGGCACAGATACGCAGTATTTT
CDR3 protein: CASSPRTSGGTDTQYF

J gene: TRBJ2-7
clone size: .
V gene: TRBV7-9
D gene: .
CDR3 DNA: TGTGCCAGCAGCCTCCCAGGTACTTACGAGCAGTACTTC
CDR3 protein: CASSLPGTYEQYF